The subject of this entry is one T cell receptor beta chain. The data were obtained in a study of shared clonotypes between healthy human individuals. Turning to the study itself: The study enrolled a couple of women and three men aged 18 to 49.

Data came from immunoSEQ multiplex PCR; TCRdb stores just in-frame clones and leaves some out. The table has over 400,000 clones, over 70% seen once. Between the trimmed V and J ends, which lost 10 bases and 5 bases, there was a span of 12 bases. CDR3 size: 11 residues. Germline assignment: CDR1 MNHEY and CDR2 SMNVEV (reference sequence). The chain has TRBV27 and TRBJ2-7, with D possibly matching TRBD2 (6 bases). Sequenced: PBMCs. This TCR came from a woman aged 40 to 50 in good health. Some clones in this sample may be carry-over from other donors' samples. The CDR3: CATTRGNEQYF. In DNA, the CDR3 is TGTGCCACTACCCGGGGGAACGAGCAGTACTTC.